The entry that follows covers one T cell receptor (beta chain) sequence. Additional DNA sequences in this sample encode the identical CDR3. This sample was taken from a study of beta chain features in type 1 diabetes. Study overall: Healthy donors, compared against patients, showed similar age, gender and cell yields.

Sequenced material consisted of expressed TCRB transcripts (all of the isolated RNA was reverse transcribed). About 4 million reads was the average for naive, central memory and regulatory T cell samples. Clones were read by immunoSEQ multiplex PCR, and TCRdb kept only the in-frame ones, dropping some. The sample lists about 930,000 clones, 15% to 20% occurring once. This CDR3 region has 14 residues. Germline V gives CDR1 SGHNT, CDR2 YYREEE (reference sequence). V lost 0 bases and J lost 2, with 8 bases in between. The chain joins TRBV5-4 to TRBJ2-5; D is perhaps TRBD1 (6 bases). The origin of this receptor is a woman aged 18 to 35 in good health. Sequencing input: naive CD4+ T cells from blood. DNA of the CDR3: TGTGCCAGCAGCTTGGCGGGACAACAAGAGACCCAGTACTTC. It specifies CASSLAGQQETQYF.